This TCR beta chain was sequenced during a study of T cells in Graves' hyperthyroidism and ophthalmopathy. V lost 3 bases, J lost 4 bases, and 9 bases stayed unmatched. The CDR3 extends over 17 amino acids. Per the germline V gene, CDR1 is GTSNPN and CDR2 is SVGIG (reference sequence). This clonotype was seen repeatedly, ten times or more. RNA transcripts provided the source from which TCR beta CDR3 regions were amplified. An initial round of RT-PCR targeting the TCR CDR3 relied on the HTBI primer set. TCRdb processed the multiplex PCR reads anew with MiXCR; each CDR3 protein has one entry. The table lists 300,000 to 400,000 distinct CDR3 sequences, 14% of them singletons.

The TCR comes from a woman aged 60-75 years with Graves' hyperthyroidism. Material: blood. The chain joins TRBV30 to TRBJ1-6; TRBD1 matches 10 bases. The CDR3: CAWRRQGALPYNSPLHF. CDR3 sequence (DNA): TGTGCCTGGAGACGACAGGGGGCTCTTCCTTATAATTCACCCCTCCACTTT.